This TCR beta chain was documented in a study of vaccination and CD4 T cells after COVID-19. Sequencing of DNA taken from cultured CD4+ T cells relied on the Oncomine TCR Beta short-read assay. TCRdb reanalysed the PCR reads using MiXCR and keeps one entry per CDR3 protein. The sample lists 13,000 or so distinct CDR3 sequences; around 41% were seen once. Treatment reported: roughly 11-day PBMC culture with coronavirus spike peptide pools or control peptides (ViraFEST assay). First, ViraFEST expanded antigen-specific T cells with peptide pools, and next it sequenced the TCRs. PCR tests turned positive between March and December 2020, before US Alpha, Beta and Delta variants. Fewer than 2.5 million PBMCs per well were cultured with approximately 10 IU/ml IL-2 and about 10 ug/ml peptide pools. A word on this clonotype: Antigen: not known.

This CDR3 has 15 amino acids. The germline V and J ends were trimmed by 0 bases and 11 bases, with 21 bases remaining between them. From germline, CDR1 is DFQATT and CDR2 SNEGSKA (reference sequence). The sequenced sample was CD4+ T cells from blood, cultured in vitro. The clonotype originates from a human donor who had recovered from COVID-19. The chain employs TRBV20-1 and TRBJ2-3; the D gene is possibly TRBD2 (6 bases). The CDR3 coding sequence is TGCAGTGCTAGAGACCACGGGGCGGGGATAATAGGGCAGTATTTT. This gives the protein CSARDHGAGIIGQYF.